Listed here is a single T cell receptor (beta chain). The record originates from a study of blood T cell repertoires in COVID-19. Study as a whole: Samples came from the United States, Italy and Spain, spanning acute and convalescent COVID-19. The analysed material was cDNA or gDNA that came from T cells, B-cell-depleted T cells, or PBMCs.

In the original analysis: Nucleated cell number was recorded as an estimate derived from reference gene primer amplification. Generated by immunoSEQ multiplex PCR, the TCRdb table keeps only in-frame clones and is missing some. That table furnishes V, J and clone size, whereas the DNA furnished D and trimming. The sample holds roughly 140,000 clones, around 84% seen once. Sequencing input: peripheral blood. The sequence was obtained from a human donor in a cohort sampled during active COVID-19.

CDR3 nucleotides: TGTGCCAGCAGCCAAGCCGTAAACACCATATATTTT. Translating gives CASSQAVNTIYF. The chain has TRBV14 and TRBJ1-3; D is undetermined. Trimming left V 1 base short and J 6 bases short, with 4 bases between. The CDR3 loop spans 12 amino acids. Germline lookup yields CDR1 SGHDN and CDR2 FVKESK.